This T cell receptor (beta chain) was sequenced in a study of blood T cell repertoires in COVID-19. This CDR3 has 13 amino acids. Trimming removed 5 bases at V and 1 base at J, with 9 bases between. Per the germline V gene, CDR1 is SGHRS and CDR2 is YFSETQ. Clones were read by immunoSEQ multiplex PCR, and TCRdb kept only the in-frame ones, dropping some. The sample contains approximately 50,000 clones, roughly nine tenths of which appear only once. The clonotype originates from a woman of 80 years or more with acute or convalescent COVID-19. The chain links TRBV5-1 to TRBJ1-1; weak D call: TRBD1 (6 bases). Sequences were obtained from peripheral blood. The CDR3: CASRIQGNTEAFF. CDR3 DNA sequence: TGCGCCAGCAGAATACAGGGGAACACTGAAGCTTTCTTT. Supplemented by reference TRBV5-1 and TRBJ1-1, the full variable domain reads KAGVTQTPRYLIKTRGQQVTLSCSPISGHRSVSWYQQTPGQGLQFLFEYFSETQRNKGNFPGRFSGRQFSNSRSEMNVSTLELGDSALYLCASRIQGNTEAFFGQGTRLTVV.